This T cell receptor beta chain was captured in a study of human T cells and chemical hapten exposure (dated by TCRdb to the early 2020s). Regarding the study in general: For sensitization, 2% DPC in acetone was applied to a 2 cm by 2 cm area of upper inner arm skin. Throughout the study period of around 25 weeks, patients also received therapeutic DPC doses to the scalp every week. Patch testing was done on the upper back using Finn chambers containing 0.01% DPC, and results were scored after 6 days according to International Contact Dermatitis Research Group standards. Most of the patients in the cohort were female, and the cohort covered alopecia areata with under or over 50% scalp involvement, alopecia totalis and alopecia universalis. Libraries were pooled for sequencing, and per-sample TCR yields varied mainly because of small differences in library volumes within the pool. The study tracked peripheral blood TCR repertoire changes in vivo during primary and secondary sensitization to the hapten diphenylcyclopropenone (DPC) in alopecia patients. Blood was sampled from patients pre-sensitization (week 0) and at 2, 6 and about 24 weeks after DPC sensitization. Under 30 alopecia patients gave blood for TCR sequencing at one to four time points (pre-sensitization, 2, 6 and 24 weeks).

Findings and caveats that apply to the study as a whole: After repeated subsampling, changes were observed in the strength of the expansion versus patch-test correlation and in the threshold at which the correlation became significant. Because every patient had alopecia, a presumed autoimmune disease, the patients' immune response might differ from that of healthy individuals. Compared with pre-sensitization or healthy control sets, expanded TCRs formed significantly more large CDR3 similarity clusters, which is consistent with antigen-driven responses. DPC sensitization did not change how many TCRs were above 1 in 1000 frequency, and no evidence was found of alterations in global repertoire structure. The number of PT1 expanded TCRs positively correlated with patch test score, significant at thresholds 8, 16 and 32 but not 4.

Interpreted using the paper, the time point label stands for: patch test 1, 2 weeks after DPC sensitization. Taken with the paper, the label for treatment or condition translates to: therapeutic diphenylcyclopropenone sensitization with weekly scalp DPC. At every patch-test visit, the blood draw took place before the patch test was put on. Eligible patients were aged 18 to 70, diagnosed with alopecia, deemed suitable for DPC therapy, and excluded if pregnant. Total RNA was extracted from unfractionated whole blood collected in Tempus Blood RNA tubes. The CDR3 starts with the cysteine, ends with the phenylalanine, and has 14 residues. Only the CDR3 portion is preserved as DNA: 42 bases, with reading frame beginning at the first base. V drops 1 base and J drops 1 base, leaving 8 bases in between. CDR1 is given as SGHKS and CDR2 as YYEKEE, both from the germline V gene (reference sequence). The method was RACE. The sample was run on a NextSeq 500. During library preparation, unique molecular identifiers were attached to individual cDNA molecules so that TCRs could be counted in a quantitative, reproducible way. From each blood RNA sample, both TCR alpha and TCR beta chains were sequenced. The study's processing was this. Samples had a median of approximately 96,000 TCRs, with a range from roughly 23,224 to 700,000. The Decombinator software suite was used to annotate the V, J and CDR3 of the TCR reads. Every sample was subsampled to the same number of TCRs (28,000) for the PS versus PT1 abundance plots. TCRs were defined as expanded if absent before sensitization and observed at least eight times at the 2-week time point. TCRdb applied fastp at Q25 and MiXCR to the public reads, then kept only in-frame beta chains. Identical CDR3 protein sequences are pooled into one entry, listed with their most common genes and DNA. In this record, the V and J calls reflect TCRdb's handling and not the investigators' own analysis. Here the sample has over 45,000 distinct CDR3 sequences; 9.3% occur a single time. The ten largest clones add up to roughly 13% of the sample.

This clonotype was seen repeatedly, ten times or more. It lacks a known antigen. No base quality information exists; no much larger clone differs at one position. This receptor was identified in a woman aged 40 to 50 with alopecia areata. Some clones in this sample may be carry-over from other donors' samples. This sequence uses TRBV5-5 and TRBJ1-1; the D gene is possibly TRBD1, with 6 bases matching. This specimen consisted of whole blood, obtained in connection with sensitization to the hapten diphenylcyclopropenone (DPC). The nucleotide sequence is given as TGTGCCAGCAGCTTGTGGGGGGCGAACACTGAAGCTTTCTTT. Its amino acids are CASSLWGANTEAFF.